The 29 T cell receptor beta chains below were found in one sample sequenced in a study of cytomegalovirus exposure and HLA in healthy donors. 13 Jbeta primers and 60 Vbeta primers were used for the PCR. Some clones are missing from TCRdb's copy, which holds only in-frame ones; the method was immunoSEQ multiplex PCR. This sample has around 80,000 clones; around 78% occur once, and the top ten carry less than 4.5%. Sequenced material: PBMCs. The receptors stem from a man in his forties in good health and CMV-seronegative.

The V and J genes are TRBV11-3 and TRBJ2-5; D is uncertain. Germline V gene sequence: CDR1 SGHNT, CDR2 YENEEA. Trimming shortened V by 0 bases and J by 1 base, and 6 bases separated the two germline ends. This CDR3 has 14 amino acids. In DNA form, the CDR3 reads TGTGCCAGCAGCTTAGATGAGTTCCAAGAGACCCAGTACTTC. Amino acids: CASSLDEFQETQYF.

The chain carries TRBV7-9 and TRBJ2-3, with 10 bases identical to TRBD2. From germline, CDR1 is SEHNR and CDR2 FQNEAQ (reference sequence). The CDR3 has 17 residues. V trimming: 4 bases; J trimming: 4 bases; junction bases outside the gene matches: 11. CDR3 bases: TGTGCCAGCAGCTCCCGAAGGCTAGCGGGAGTTGCAGATACGCAGTATTTT. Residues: CASSSRRLAGVADTQYF.

This CDR3 reads CASSYLNSKYEQYF. The CDR3 DNA sequence: TGTGCCAGCAGTTACCTAAACTCAAAATACGAGCAGTACTTC. The chain carries TRBV6-6 and TRBJ2-7; D uncertain. CDR3 length: 14 residues. Germline V gives CDR1 MNHNY, CDR2 SVGAGI (reference sequence). Between the trimmed V and J ends, which lost 2 bases and 4 bases, there was a span of 12 bases.

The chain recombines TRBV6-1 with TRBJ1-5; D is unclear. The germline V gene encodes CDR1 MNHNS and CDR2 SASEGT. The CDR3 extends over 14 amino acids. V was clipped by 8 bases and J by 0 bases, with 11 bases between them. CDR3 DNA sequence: TGTGCCAGCGAGTCAGGCCATAGCAATCAGCCCCAGCATTTT. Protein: CASESGHSNQPQHF.

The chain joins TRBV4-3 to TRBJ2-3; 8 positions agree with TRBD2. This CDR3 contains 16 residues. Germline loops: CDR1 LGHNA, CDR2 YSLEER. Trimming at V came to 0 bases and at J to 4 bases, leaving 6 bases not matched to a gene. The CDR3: CASSQDLAGGADTQYF. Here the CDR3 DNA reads TGCGCCAGCAGCCAAGATCTCGCGGGAGGTGCAGATACGCAGTATTTT.

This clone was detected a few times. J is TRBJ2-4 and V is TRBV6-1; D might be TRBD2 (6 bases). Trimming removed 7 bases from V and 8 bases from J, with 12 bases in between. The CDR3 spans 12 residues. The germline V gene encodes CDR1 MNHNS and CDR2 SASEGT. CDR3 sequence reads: CASKFGGDIQYF. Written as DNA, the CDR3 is TGTGCCAGCAAATTCGGGGGAGACATTCAGTACTTC.

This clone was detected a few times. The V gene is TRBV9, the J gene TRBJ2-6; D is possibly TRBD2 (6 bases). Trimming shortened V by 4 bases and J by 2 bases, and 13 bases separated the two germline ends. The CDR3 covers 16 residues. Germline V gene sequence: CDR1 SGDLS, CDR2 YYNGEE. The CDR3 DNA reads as TGTGCCAGCAGCCCCCCCGGGGGAACTGGGGCCAACGTCCTGACTTTC. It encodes CASSPPGGTGANVLTF. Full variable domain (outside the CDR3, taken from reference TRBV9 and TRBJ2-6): DSGVTQTPKHLITATGQRVTLRCSPRSGDLSVYWYQQSLDQGLQFLIQYYNGEERAKGNILERFSAQQFPDLHSELNLSSLELGDSALYFCASSPPGGTGANVLTFGAGSRLTVL.

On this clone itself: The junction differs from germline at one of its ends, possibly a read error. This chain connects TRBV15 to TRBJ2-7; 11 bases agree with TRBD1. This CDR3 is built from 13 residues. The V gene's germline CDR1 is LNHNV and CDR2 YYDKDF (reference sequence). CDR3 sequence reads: CATSRGLGTGGRF. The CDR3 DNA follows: TGTGCCACCAGCAGAGGCTTAGGGACAGGGGGGAGATTC. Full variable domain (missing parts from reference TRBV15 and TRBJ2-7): DAMVIQNPRYQVTQFGKPVTLSCSQTLNHNVMYWYQQKSSQAPKLLFHYYDKDFNNEADTPDNFQSRRPNTSFCFLDIRSPGLGDTAMYLCATSRGLGTGGRFGPGTRLTVT.

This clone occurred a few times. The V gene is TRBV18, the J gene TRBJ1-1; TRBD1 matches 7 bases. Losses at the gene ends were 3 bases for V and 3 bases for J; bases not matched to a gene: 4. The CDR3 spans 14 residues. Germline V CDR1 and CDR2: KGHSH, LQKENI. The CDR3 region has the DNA TGTGCCAGCTCACCCATTACAGGGGACACTGAAGCTTTCTTT. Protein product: CASSPITGDTEAFF. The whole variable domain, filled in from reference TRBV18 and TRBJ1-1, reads NAGVMQNPRHLVRRRGQEARLRCSPMKGHSHVYWYRQLPEEGLKFMVYLQKENIIDESGMPKERFSAEFPKEGPSILRIQQVVRGDSAAYFCASSPITGDTEAFFGQGTRLTVV.

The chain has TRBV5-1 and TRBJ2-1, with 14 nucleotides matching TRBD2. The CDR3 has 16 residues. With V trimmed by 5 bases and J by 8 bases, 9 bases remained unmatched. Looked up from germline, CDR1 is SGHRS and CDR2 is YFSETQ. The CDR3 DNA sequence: TGCGCCAGCAGTACCGGGACTAGCGGGAGTATCCATGAGCAGTTCTTC. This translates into CASSTGTSGSIHEQFF.

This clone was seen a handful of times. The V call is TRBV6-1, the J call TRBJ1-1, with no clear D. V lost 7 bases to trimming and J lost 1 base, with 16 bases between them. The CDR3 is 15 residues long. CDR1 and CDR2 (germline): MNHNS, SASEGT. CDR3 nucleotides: TGTGCCAGCACCAAGAGCGGGGAACCGAACACTGAAGCTTTCTTT. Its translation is CASTKSGEPNTEAFF.

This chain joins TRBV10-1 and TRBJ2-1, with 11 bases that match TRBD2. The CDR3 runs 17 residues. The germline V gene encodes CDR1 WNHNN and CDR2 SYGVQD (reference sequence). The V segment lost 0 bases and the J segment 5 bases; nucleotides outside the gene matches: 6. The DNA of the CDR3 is TGCGCCAGCAGTGAGTCTGCGGGACTAGCGGTTCACAATGAGCAGTTCTTC. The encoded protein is CASSESAGLAVHNEQFF.

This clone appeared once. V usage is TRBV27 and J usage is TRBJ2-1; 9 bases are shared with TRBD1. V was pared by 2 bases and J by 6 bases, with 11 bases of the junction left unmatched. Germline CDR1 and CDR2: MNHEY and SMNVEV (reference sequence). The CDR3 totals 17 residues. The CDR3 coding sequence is TGTGCCAGCAGTTTAGTTGTAGGACAGGGGTTTCGCAATGAGCAGTTCTTC. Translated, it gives CASSLVVGQGFRNEQFF.

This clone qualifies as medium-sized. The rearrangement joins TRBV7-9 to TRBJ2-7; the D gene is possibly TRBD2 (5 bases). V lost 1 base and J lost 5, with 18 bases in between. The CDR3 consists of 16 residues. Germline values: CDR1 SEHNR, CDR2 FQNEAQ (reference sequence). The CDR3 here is CASSLEGIGERDEQYF. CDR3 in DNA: TGTGCCAGCAGCTTAGAGGGCATCGGGGAAAGGGACGAGCAGTACTTC.

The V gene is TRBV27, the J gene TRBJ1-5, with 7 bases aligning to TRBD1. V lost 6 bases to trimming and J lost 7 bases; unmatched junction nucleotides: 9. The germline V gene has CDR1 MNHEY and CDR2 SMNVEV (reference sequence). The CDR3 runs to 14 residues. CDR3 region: CASSVDRVNQPQHF. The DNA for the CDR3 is TGTGCCAGCAGCGTAGACAGGGTCAACCAGCCCCAGCATTTT.

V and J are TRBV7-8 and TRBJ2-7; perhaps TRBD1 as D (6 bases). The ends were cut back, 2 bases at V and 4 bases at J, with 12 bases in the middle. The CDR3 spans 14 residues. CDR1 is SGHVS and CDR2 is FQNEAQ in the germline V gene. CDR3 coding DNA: TGTGCCAGCAGCTTATCAGGGGACGCGTACGAGCAGTACTTC. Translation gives CASSLSGDAYEQYF.

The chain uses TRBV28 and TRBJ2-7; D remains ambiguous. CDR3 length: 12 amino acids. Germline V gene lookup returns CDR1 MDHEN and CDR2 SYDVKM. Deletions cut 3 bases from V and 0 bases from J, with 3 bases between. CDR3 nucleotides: TGTGCCAGCAGTTTTAGCTCCTACGAGCAGTACTTC. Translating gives CASSFSSYEQYF. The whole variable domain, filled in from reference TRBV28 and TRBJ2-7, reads DVKVTQSSRYLVKRTGEKVFLECVQDMDHENMFWYRQDPGLGLRLIYFSYDVKMKEKGDIPEGYSVSREKKERFSLILESASTNQTSMYLCASSFSSYEQYFGPGTRLTVT.

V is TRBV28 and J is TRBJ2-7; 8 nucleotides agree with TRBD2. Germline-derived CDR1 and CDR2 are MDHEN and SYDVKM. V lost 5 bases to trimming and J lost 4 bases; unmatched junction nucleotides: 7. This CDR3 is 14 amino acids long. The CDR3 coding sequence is TGTGCCAGCAGTCCCGGCTCGGGAGGGTACGAGCAGTACTTC. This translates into CASSPGSGGYEQYF.

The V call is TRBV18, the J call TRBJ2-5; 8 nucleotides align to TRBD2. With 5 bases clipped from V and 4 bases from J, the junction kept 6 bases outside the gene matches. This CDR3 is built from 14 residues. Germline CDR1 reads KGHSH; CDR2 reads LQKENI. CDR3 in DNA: TGTGCCAGCTCATCAGCGGGAGAAGGAGAGACCCAGTACTTC. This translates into CASSSAGEGETQYF.

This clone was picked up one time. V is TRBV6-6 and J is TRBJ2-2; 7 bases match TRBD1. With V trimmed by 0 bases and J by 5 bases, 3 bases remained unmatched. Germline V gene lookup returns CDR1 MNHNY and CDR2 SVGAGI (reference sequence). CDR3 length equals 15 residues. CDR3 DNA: TGTGCCAGCAGTTACTCCCTGACAGGGACCGGGGAGCTGTTTTTT. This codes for CASSYSLTGTGELFF.

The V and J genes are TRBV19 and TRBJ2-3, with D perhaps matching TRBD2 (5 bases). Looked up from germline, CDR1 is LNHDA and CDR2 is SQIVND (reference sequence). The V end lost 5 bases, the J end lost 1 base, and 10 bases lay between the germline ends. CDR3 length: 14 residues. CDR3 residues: CASSGGEGTDTQYF. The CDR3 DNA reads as TGTGCCAGTAGTGGAGGAGAAGGCACAGATACGCAGTATTTT.

The CDR3 here is CASSEEDRGATDTQYF. CDR3 DNA: TGTGCCAGCAGTGAAGAAGACAGGGGGGCCACAGATACGCAGTATTTT. The J gene is TRBJ2-3, the V gene TRBV6-1; 9 bases map to TRBD1. V shed 1 base and J 2 bases; nucleotides not matched to a gene: 4. The CDR3 runs to 16 residues. Germline assignment: CDR1 MNHNS and CDR2 SASEGT.

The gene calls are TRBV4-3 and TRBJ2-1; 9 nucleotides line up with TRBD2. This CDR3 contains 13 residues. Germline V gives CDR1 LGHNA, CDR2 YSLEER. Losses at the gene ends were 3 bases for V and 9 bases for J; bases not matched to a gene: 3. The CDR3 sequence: CASSQGLAGEQFF. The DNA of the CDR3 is TGCGCCAGCAGCCAGGGACTAGCTGGTGAGCAGTTCTTC.

In DNA, the CDR3 is TGTGCCACCAGCAGAGATCTCGTAGAGACCCAGTACTTC. Amino acids: CATSRDLVETQYF. The chain employs TRBV15 and TRBJ2-5; D not resolved. Germline CDR1 LNHNV, CDR2 YYDKDF (reference sequence). This CDR3 region has 13 residues. V lost 0 bases, J lost 4 bases, and 6 bases lay in between.

The CDR3 DNA follows: TGTGCCAGTACTACGGGTCTCACCTTCCATTACACTGAAGCTTTCTTT. Encoded protein: CASTTGLTFHYTEAFF. The chain combines TRBV19 with TRBJ1-1, with D unclear. Germline V gene data show CDR1 as LNHDA and CDR2 as SQIVND (reference sequence). V lost 7 bases, J lost 3 bases, and 21 bases lay in between. This CDR3 has 16 amino acids.

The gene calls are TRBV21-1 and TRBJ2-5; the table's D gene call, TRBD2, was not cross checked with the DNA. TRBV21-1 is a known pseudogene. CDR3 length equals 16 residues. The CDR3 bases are TGTGCCAGCAGCAGCCTTGTGGAGGGGCAGGGAGAGACCCAGTACTTC. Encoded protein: CASSSLVEGQGETQYF.

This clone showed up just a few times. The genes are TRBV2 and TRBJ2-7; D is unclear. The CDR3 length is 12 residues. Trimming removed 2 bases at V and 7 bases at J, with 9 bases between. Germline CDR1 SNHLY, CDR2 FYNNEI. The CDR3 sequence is CASSESPIEQYF. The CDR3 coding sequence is TGTGCCAGCAGTGAATCCCCTATTGAGCAGTACTTC.

DNA for the CDR3: TGTGCCAGCAGAAGGACAGGGGGCTTCACTAATGAAAAACTGTTTTTT. This sequence encodes CASRRTGGFTNEKLFF. The J gene is TRBJ1-4, the V gene TRBV28, with TRBD1 matching over 11 bases. V dropped 6 bases and J dropped 2; count of bases not matched to a gene: 5. CDR1 is MDHEN and CDR2 is SYDVKM in the germline V gene. This CDR3 comprises 16 residues.

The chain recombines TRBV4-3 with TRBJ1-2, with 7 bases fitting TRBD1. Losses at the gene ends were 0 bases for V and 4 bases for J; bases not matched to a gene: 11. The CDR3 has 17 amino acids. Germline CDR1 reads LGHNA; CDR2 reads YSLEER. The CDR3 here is CASSQERVGDRVYGYTF. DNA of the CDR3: TGCGCCAGCAGCCAAGAACGGGTTGGGGACAGAGTCTATGGCTACACCTTC.